This TCR beta chain comes out of a study of cytomegalovirus exposure and HLA in healthy donors. Study-level results: A missense variant in DCLRE1C was later tied to TCR beta V- and J-gene trimming.

With respect to this clone: Its specificity is unknown.

Vbeta (60) and Jbeta (13) primers were used in the PCR. Here immunoSEQ multiplex PCR was the method, and the copy in TCRdb shows in-frame clones only, minus some. The sample lists around 150,000 clones; 85% were seen once. The germline V and J ends were trimmed by 4 bases and 2 bases, with 13 bases remaining between them. Germline CDR1 LNHDA, CDR2 SQIVND (reference sequence). The CDR3 runs to 15 residues. The V call is TRBV19, the J call TRBJ2-3, with D tentatively TRBD2 (6 bases). The receptor was isolated from a man younger than 35 in good health and CMV-seropositive. The material sequenced was PBMCs. CDR3 in amino acids: CASSTSGGVTDTQYF. DNA for the CDR3: TGTGCCAGTAGTACAAGCGGAGGGGTCACAGATACGCAGTATTTT. Drawing the rest from reference TRBV19 and TRBJ2-3, the complete variable domain is DGGITQSPKYLFRKEGQNVTLSCEQNLNHDAMYWYRQDPGQGLRLIYYSQIVNDFQKGDIAEGYSVSREKKESFPLTVTSAQKNPTAFYLCASSTSGGVTDTQYFGPGTRLTVL.